These 27 T cell receptor beta chains share one sample of origin, sequenced in a study of T cell repertoires in cytomegalovirus infection. TCRdb reprocessed the reads with MiXCR, giving one entry per CDR3 protein. The profile covers about 400,000 distinct CDR3 sequences, with 34% appearing a single time and roughly 13% taken by the ten largest. Which antigens these TCRs recognize remains unknown. The material was cultured PBMCs, obtained from culture after CMV antigen stimulation. These receptors were obtained from a human donor in good health (CMV status not recorded). Some clones in this sample may be carry-over from other donors' samples.

The CDR3 sequence: CASSLGFPDTQYF. CDR3 bases: TGTGCCAGCAGTCTAGGGTTCCCAGATACGCAGTATTTT. The chain is built from TRBV6-2 or TRBV6-3 and TRBJ2-3; D unclear. V was trimmed by 5 bases and J by 4 bases, leaving 10 bases between them. This CDR3 has 13 amino acids. The germline V gene has CDR1 MNHEY and CDR2 SVGEGT.

This clonotype was counted a few times. Here the CDR3 reads CANGDGQETQYF. CDR3 in DNA: TGTGCCAACGGGGACGGGCAAGAGACCCAGTACTTC. This chain joins TRBV12-3 or TRBV12-4 and TRBJ2-5; D may be TRBD1 or TRBD2 (5 bases each). The CDR3 sequence is 12 residues long. Trimming stripped 10 bases from V and 2 bases from J, with 11 bases between.

The rearrangement joins TRBV2 to TRBJ1-5; no firm D call. From germline, CDR1 is SNHLY and CDR2 FYNNEI. The CDR3 has 15 residues. V lost 5 bases to trimming and J lost 0 bases, with 11 bases between them. The CDR3, as DNA: TGTGCCAGCAGTTCCGAAGGTTATAGCAATCAGCCCCAGCATTTT. Protein sequence: CASSSEGYSNQPQHF.

The chain employs TRBV2 and TRBJ2-7, with D possibly matching TRBD2 (6 bases). CDR1 and CDR2 (germline): SNHLY, FYNNEI. V lost 7 bases to trimming and J lost 3 bases, with 22 bases between them. There are 16 residues in the CDR3. This CDR3 is CASKKEARDFNYEQYV. DNA of the CDR3: TGTGCCAGCAAGAAAGAGGCCCGGGACTTCAACTACGAGCAGTACGTC.

This clonotype was found once. The chain carries TRBV12-3 or TRBV12-4 and TRBJ1-2, with TRBD1 matching 9 bases. The J segment lost 4 bases and the V segment lost 6 bases, leaving 6 bases of the junction unmatched. The CDR3 length is 14 residues. The chain's CDR3 is CASRRRDRAYGYTF. In DNA, the CDR3 is TGTGCCAGCAGAAGGCGGGACAGGGCCTATGGCTACACCTTC.

The J gene is TRBJ2-1, the V gene TRBV11-1; 11 bases align to TRBD2. Germline V gene sequence: CDR1 SGHAT, CDR2 FQDESV (reference sequence). Trimming took 2 bases from V and 5 from J; bases not matched to a gene: 2. There are 15 residues in the CDR3. DNA for the CDR3: TGTGCCAGCAGCTTACGGGGACTAGCGGACAATGAGCAGTTCTTC. Translation gives CASSLRGLADNEQFF.

The rearrangement joins TRBV19 to TRBJ2-1; 7 positions agree with TRBD2. V lost 2 bases to trimming and J lost 3 bases; unmatched junction nucleotides: 4. This CDR3 spans 15 amino acids. Germline values: CDR1 LNHDA, CDR2 SQIVND (reference sequence). For the CDR3, the DNA is TGTGCCAGTAGTATAAGGCTAGCGGTCTACAATGAGCAGTTCTTC. It codes for CASSIRLAVYNEQFF.

This clonotype was counted between two and nine times. The chain uses TRBV7-9 and TRBJ2-6; D perhaps matches TRBD1 (6 bases). CDR1 SEHNR and CDR2 FQNEAQ come from the germline V gene (reference sequence). With 5 bases removed from V and 13 bases from J, the gap between germline ends came to 15 bases. The CDR3 sequence is 13 residues long. The CDR3 is CASSLLQGRVLTF. As DNA, the CDR3 is TGTGCCAGCAGCCTATTACAGGGAAGGGTCCTGACTTTC. Based on the CDR3 plus reference TRBV7-9 and TRBJ2-6, the full variable domain is DTGVSQNPRHKITKRGQNVTFRCDPISEHNRLYWYRQTLGQGPEFLTYFQNEAQLEKSRLLSDRFSAERPKGSFSTLEIQRTEQGDSAMYLCASSLLQGRVLTFGAGSRLTVL.

V usage is TRBV6-6 and J usage is TRBJ2-5; D is ambiguous. V was pared by 2 bases and J by 5 bases, with 6 bases between. Germline V gene data show CDR1 as MNHNY and CDR2 as SVGAGI (reference sequence). This CDR3 is built from 12 residues. CDR3 in amino acids: CASSYSRETQYF. The CDR3 nucleotides are TGTGCCAGCAGTTACAGTCGGGAGACCCAGTACTTC.

The chain combines TRBV4-3 with TRBJ1-1; 7 bases are a match to TRBD1. The CDR3 totals 14 residues. V was pared by 2 bases and J by 5 bases, with 5 bases of the junction left unmatched. Looked up from germline, CDR1 is LGHNA and CDR2 is YSLEER. Here the CDR3 DNA reads TGCGCCAGCAGCCAACGGGACAGAGGAACTGAAGCTTTCTTT. It specifies CASSQRDRGTEAFF.

This clonotype was detected ten times or more. The genes are TRBV7-2 and TRBJ2-2; no definite D call. Germline V gene lookup returns CDR1 SGHTA and CDR2 FQGNSA. CDR3 length equals 14 residues. Trimming removed 5 bases from V and 5 bases from J, with 12 bases in between. The CDR3 bases are TGTGCCAGCAGCCGAACTCAGGTGACCGGGGAGCTGTTTTTT. Its protein is CASSRTQVTGELFF.

This clonotype was detected a few times. V and J are TRBV10-3 and TRBJ2-7; the D gene is possibly TRBD1 (6 bases). The CDR3 has 15 residues. Trimming pared 6 bases from V and 3 bases from J, leaving 18 bases between. CDR1 ENHRY and CDR2 SYGVKD come from the germline V gene. CDR3 amino acids: CAISLQGYTDYEQYF. The DNA of the CDR3 is TGTGCCATCAGCCTACAGGGATACACAGACTACGAGCAGTACTTC.

This clonotype was counted between two and nine times. The CDR3 DNA reads as TGTGCCAGCAGCTTATACGGACGGCGTTCAATTAATTCACCCCTCCACTTT. It encodes CASSLYGRRSINSPLHF. The chain employs TRBV7-2 and TRBJ1-6; D uncertain. Trimming left V 2 bases short and J 6 bases short, with 17 bases between. The CDR3 loop spans 17 amino acids. The V gene's germline CDR1 is SGHTA and CDR2 FQGNSA.

This sequence joins TRBV29-1 and TRBJ2-3; tentative D call: TRBD2 (5 bases). V was pared by 8 bases and J by 1 base, with 16 bases between. The V gene's germline CDR1 is SQVTM and CDR2 ANQGSEA. The CDR3 is 14 amino acids. The CDR3 DNA is TGCAGCAGTAGGAGTGAGGGCGGCACAGATACGCAGTATTTT. The encoded protein is CSSRSEGGTDTQYF.

This clonotype occurred many times. The chain has TRBV4-2 and TRBJ2-7, with D possibly being TRBD2 (6 bases). Between the trimmed V and J ends, which lost 1 base and 3 bases, there was a span of 13 bases. The length of the CDR3 is 15 residues. Germline V gene data show CDR1 as LGHNA and CDR2 as YNFKEQ. The DNA for the CDR3 is TGTGCCAGCAGCCAAGTATCGGGGGTGGTCTACGAGCAGTACTTC. Translation: CASSQVSGVVYEQYF.

This clonotype was recorded at least ten times. This chain joins TRBV2 and TRBJ2-3; D may be TRBD2 (5 bases). Per the germline V gene, CDR1 is SNHLY and CDR2 is FYNNEI. V lost 4 bases, J lost 1 base, and 9 bases lay in between. CDR3 length: 14 amino acids. The CDR3 nucleotides read TGTGCCAGCAGTGTGGAAGCGGGCACAGATACGCAGTATTTT. It encodes CASSVEAGTDTQYF.

This clonotype was counted a few times. V usage is TRBV12-3 or TRBV12-4 and J usage is TRBJ2-4; D ambiguous. Trimming cost V 6 bases and J 6 bases, with 12 bases left between them. The CDR3 extends over 13 amino acids. CDR3 amino acids: CASRADPGNIQYF. CDR3 nucleotide sequence: TGTGCCAGCAGGGCTGATCCAGGAAACATTCAGTACTTC.

The table lists this clonotype with many counts. The chain employs TRBV7-2 and TRBJ1-3; 9 bases match TRBD1. This CDR3 contains 16 residues. Germline V CDR1 and CDR2: SGHTA, FQGNSA. V was pared by 2 bases and J by 2 bases, with 4 bases of the junction left unmatched. CDR3 in DNA: TGTGCCAGCAGCTTAATCGGGACAGGGACTGGAAACACCATATATTTT. It specifies CASSLIGTGTGNTIYF.

The V and J genes are TRBV4-3 and TRBJ2-7, with D unclear. The germline V gene has CDR1 LGHNA and CDR2 YSLEER. This CDR3 has 15 amino acids. Trimming took off 0 bases at V and 0 bases at J, with 9 bases between the two ends. The CDR3 DNA is TGCGCCAGCAGCCAAGAAGCACAGATCTCCTACGAGCAGTACTTC. This encodes CASSQEAQISYEQYF.

As to this clonotype: At one of its ends the junction is not consistent with the germline gene, which may arise from a read error. The genes are TRBV6-5 and TRBJ1-1; 9 bases fit TRBD1. The CDR3 consists of 15 residues. The germline V gene has CDR1 MNHEY and CDR2 SVGAGI. The CDR3 reads CASSDSTGGNTEAFF. CDR3 nucleotide sequence: TGTGCCAGCAGTGACTCGACAGGGGGGAACACTGAAGCTTTCTTT.

The CDR3 coding sequence is TGTGCCTGGAATGCAGGGGGAAGGGGGTATGGCTACACCTTC. Translated, it gives CAWNAGGRGYGYTF. V usage is TRBV30 and J usage is TRBJ1-2; 7 bases are shared with TRBD1. CDR3 length: 14 residues. Germline-derived CDR1 and CDR2 are GTSNPN and SVGIG (reference sequence). V lost 4 bases to trimming and J lost 5 bases; unmatched junction nucleotides: 10.

A few counts support this clonotype. The gene calls are TRBV12-3 or TRBV12-4 and TRBJ2-7; D may be TRBD1 (6 bases). V dropped 5 bases and J dropped 7 bases, with 18 bases sitting between them. CDR3 length: 14 amino acids. The chain's CDR3 is CASSLTGQLAEQYF. The CDR3 DNA is TGTGCCAGCAGTCTGACAGGACAGCTCGCAGAGCAGTACTTC.

This clonotype was seen a handful of times. The chain employs TRBV28 and TRBJ2-3, with 10 bases that match TRBD2. The junction had 7 bases not matched to a gene; V was cut back by 5 bases and J by 2 bases. The CDR3 extends over 16 amino acids. Per germline, CDR1 MDHEN and CDR2 SYDVKM. The CDR3: CASSAPTSGVTDTQYF. CDR3 bases: TGTGCCAGCAGTGCCCCAACTAGCGGGGTCACAGATACGCAGTATTTT.

The chain recombines TRBV11-3 with TRBJ1-2, with TRBD1 matching 11 bases. The CDR3 totals 15 residues. J lost 4 bases, V lost 3 bases, and 4 bases had no gene match. The germline gives CDR1 SGHNT, CDR2 YENEEA. CDR3 coding DNA: TGTGCCAGCAGCTTCGATGGACAGGGGGCCTATGGCTACACCTTC. Its protein product is CASSFDGQGAYGYTF.

CDR3 loop: CASSSDRGRLYGYTF. The CDR3, as DNA: TGTGCCAGCAGCTCGGACAGGGGGCGTCTGTATGGCTACACCTTC. The chain carries TRBV7-6 and TRBJ1-2; 11 positions match TRBD1. This CDR3 region has 15 residues. CDR1 and CDR2 from the germline V gene are SGHVS and FNYEAQ. The V gene end was trimmed by 4 bases and the J gene end by 5 bases; junction bases not matched to a gene: 6.

This clonotype is a singleton in its sample. The J gene is TRBJ2-3, the V gene TRBV24-1; D is perhaps TRBD1 (6 bases). CDR1 and CDR2 (germline): KGHDR, SFDVKD. V dropped 4 bases and J dropped 4 bases, with 17 bases sitting between them. CDR3 length: 16 residues. This chain's CDR3 is CATSDPGTGFADTQYF. The CDR3 nucleotides read TGTGCCACCAGTGACCCCGGAACAGGGTTTGCAGATACGCAGTATTTT.

This clonotype was seen a handful of times. The chain joins TRBV10-3 to TRBJ2-1, with 8 bases aligning to TRBD2. CDR3 length: 18 amino acids. V lost 0 bases and J lost 9; bases outside the gene matches: 16. The germline V gene has CDR1 ENHRY and CDR2 SYGVKD. CDR3 loop: CAISESMDKERELGEQFF. CDR3 nucleotides: TGTGCCATCAGTGAGTCGATGGATAAGGAGCGGGAGTTGGGTGAGCAGTTCTTC.